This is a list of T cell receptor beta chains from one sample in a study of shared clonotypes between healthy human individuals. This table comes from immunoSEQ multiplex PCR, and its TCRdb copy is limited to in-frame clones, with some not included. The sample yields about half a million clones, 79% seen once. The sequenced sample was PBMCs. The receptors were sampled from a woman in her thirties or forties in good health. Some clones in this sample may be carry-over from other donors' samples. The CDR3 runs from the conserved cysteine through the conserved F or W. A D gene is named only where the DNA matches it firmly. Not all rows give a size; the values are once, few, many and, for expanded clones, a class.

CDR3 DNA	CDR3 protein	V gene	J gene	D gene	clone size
TGTGCCAGCAGTCCCTGGAACCCCAGGGAACGCGAAGCTTTCTTT	CASSPWNPREREAFF	TRBV6-1	TRBJ1-1	NA	many
TGTGCCAGCAGCGCCGCAGGGGGTTCTTCGAACGAGCAGTACTTC	CASSAAGGSSNEQYF	TRBV9	TRBJ2-7	TRBD1	many
TGTGCCATCAGTGAATCGACTAGCTACGAGCAGTACTTC	CAISESTSYEQYF	TRBV10-3	TRBJ2-7	NA	NA
TGTGCCAGCAGGAGGGACAGGGGAGCTGGAAACACCATATATTTT	CASRRDRGAGNTIYF	TRBV6-5	TRBJ1-3	TRBD1	NA
TGTGCCAGCAGCTTAGTTCCCATTAATCAGCCCCAGCATTTT	CASSLVPINQPQHF	TRBV7-2	TRBJ1-5	NA	NA
TGTGCCAGCTCACCTTCAGGGATCAACTACGAGCAGTACTTC	CASSPSGINYEQYF	TRBV18	TRBJ2-7	NA	NA
TGCAGCGTTGAAGGAGGGTTTGCAGATACGCAGTATTTT	CSVEGGFADTQYF	TRBV29-1	TRBJ2-3	NA	NA
TGTGCCAGCAGCAGCGCGGTACAGGGGAACACTGAAGCTTTCTTT	CASSSAVQGNTEAFF	TRBV5-4	TRBJ1-1	NA	few
TGTGCCAGCAGTGACCAAGGGGATTACGGGGAGCTGTTTTTT	CASSDQGDYGELFF	TRBV25-1	TRBJ2-2	NA	few
TGCGCCAGCAGCTTGGGGCCGGGGGGTAACACCGGGGAGCTGTTTTTT	CASSLGPGGNTGELFF	TRBV5-1	TRBJ2-2	TRBD2	NA
TGTGCCAGCTCACCAATTAGCGGCCAAGAGACCCAGTACTTC	CASSPISGQETQYF	TRBV18	TRBJ2-5	NA	NA
TGTGCCAGCAGCTTCCAGGGGGCGTACTACTATGGCTACACCTTC	CASSFQGAYYYGYTF	TRBV5-4	TRBJ1-2	TRBD1	NA
TGTGCCAGCAGGTCAGGGACGGACACCGGGGAGCTGTTTTTT	CASRSGTDTGELFF	TRBV2	TRBJ2-2	NA	many
TGTGCCAGCAGCTTAAACAGGGTGGGCACTGAAGCTTTCTTT	CASSLNRVGTEAFF	TRBV7-3	TRBJ1-1	NA	NA
TGCAGCGCCGCGACAGGGAGTGCCACTGAAGCTTTCTTT	CSAATGSATEAFF	TRBV29-1	TRBJ1-1	TRBD1	few
TGTGCCAGCACCCGGAGTTCCTACGAGCAGTACTTC	CASTRSSYEQYF	TRBV28	TRBJ2-7	NA	NA
TGTGCCAGCAGCTTGGGGTTTGCCGGGGAGCTGTTTTTT	CASSLGFAGELFF	TRBV7-3	TRBJ2-2	NA	NA